These 5 T cell receptor beta chains came from one sample sequenced in a study of CD4+ T cells in melanoma. The data were produced by immunoSEQ multiplex PCR, yet TCRdb's version contains in-frame clones alone and is incomplete. This sample carries some 10,000 clones, roughly two thirds of them seen once, and the ten largest clones take 9.5% to 12%. The specimen was cells from a culture (not recorded whether cultured in vitro). These receptor sequences come from a human donor with melanoma.

The chain links TRBV9 to TRBJ2-2; D is possibly TRBD2 (5 bases). V lost 0 bases and J lost 4, with 7 bases in between. Looked up from germline, CDR1 is SGDLS and CDR2 is YYNGEE. This CDR3 has 14 residues. As DNA, the CDR3 is TGTGCCAGCAGCGTAGGGACTGTCACCGGGGAGCTGTTTTTT. Translated: CASSVGTVTGELFF. Complete variable domain (other parts from reference TRBV9 and TRBJ2-2): DSGVTQTPKHLITATGQRVTLRCSPRSGDLSVYWYQQSLDQGLQFLIQYYNGEERAKGNILERFSAQQFPDLHSELNLSSLELGDSALYFCASSVGTVTGELFFGEGSRLTVL.

This chain connects TRBV19 to TRBJ2-5; D call uncertain. Trimming took off 1 base at V and 1 base at J, with 7 bases between the two ends. Per germline, CDR1 LNHDA and CDR2 SQIVND (reference sequence). The CDR3 totals 14 residues. CDR3 nucleotides: TGTGCCAGTAGTATAGCGGCGTCCCAAGAGACCCAGTACTTC. It codes for CASSIAASQETQYF.

The V call is TRBV5-1, the J call TRBJ1-6; D is ambiguous. This CDR3 has 13 amino acids. Trimming stripped 6 bases from V and 7 bases from J, with 11 bases between. Germline V gene lookup returns CDR1 SGHRS and CDR2 YFSETQ. The CDR3 spells CASKETQNSPLHF. The DNA of the CDR3 is TGCGCCAGCAAAGAGACACAGAATTCACCCCTCCACTTT. The full variable domain, in which reference TRBV5-1 and TRBJ1-6 provide the parts outside the CDR3, is KAGVTQTPRYLIKTRGQQVTLSCSPISGHRSVSWYQQTPGQGLQFLFEYFSETQRNKGNFPGRFSGRQFSNSRSEMNVSTLELGDSALYLCASKETQNSPLHFGNGTRLTVT.

This clone was counted between two and nine times. CDR3 bases: TGTGCCAGCTCACCAATGGGCAGAACCAGCTCCTATAATTCACCCCTCCACTTT. Protein product: CASSPMGRTSSYNSPLHF. The gene calls are TRBV18 and TRBJ1-6; no definite D call. Trimming pared 2 bases from V and 0 bases from J, leaving 14 bases between. Germline V gene lookup returns CDR1 KGHSH and CDR2 LQKENI. This CDR3 comprises 18 residues.

This rearrangement joins TRBV4-1 to TRBJ2-2; 7 positions match TRBD1. The CDR3 is 15 amino acids. The V gene end was trimmed by 5 bases and the J gene end by 6 bases; junction bases not matched to a gene: 9. Germline V gives CDR1 MGHRA, CDR2 YSYEKL. The CDR3 spells CASSSLQGSAGELFF. In DNA, the CDR3 is TGCGCCAGCAGCAGTCTACAGGGGTCGGCCGGGGAGCTGTTTTTT.